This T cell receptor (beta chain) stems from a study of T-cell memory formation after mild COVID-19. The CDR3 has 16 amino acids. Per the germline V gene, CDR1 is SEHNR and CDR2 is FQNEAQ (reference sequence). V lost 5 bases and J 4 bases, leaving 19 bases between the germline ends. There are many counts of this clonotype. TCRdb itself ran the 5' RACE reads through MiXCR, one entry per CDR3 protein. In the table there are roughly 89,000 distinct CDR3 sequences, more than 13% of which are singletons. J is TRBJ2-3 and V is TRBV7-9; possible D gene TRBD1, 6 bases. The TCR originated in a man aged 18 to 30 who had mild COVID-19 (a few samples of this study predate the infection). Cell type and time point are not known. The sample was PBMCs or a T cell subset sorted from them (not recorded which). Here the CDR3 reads CASSLLTGQSADTQYF. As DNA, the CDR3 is TGTGCCAGCAGCCTGTTGACGGGACAATCGGCAGATACGCAGTATTTT. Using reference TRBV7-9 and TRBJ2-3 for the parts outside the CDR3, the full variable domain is DTGVSQNPRHKITKRGQNVTFRCDPISEHNRLYWYRQTLGQGPEFLTYFQNEAQLEKSRLLSDRFSAERPKGSFSTLEIQRTEQGDSAMYLCASSLLTGQSADTQYFGPGTRLTVL.